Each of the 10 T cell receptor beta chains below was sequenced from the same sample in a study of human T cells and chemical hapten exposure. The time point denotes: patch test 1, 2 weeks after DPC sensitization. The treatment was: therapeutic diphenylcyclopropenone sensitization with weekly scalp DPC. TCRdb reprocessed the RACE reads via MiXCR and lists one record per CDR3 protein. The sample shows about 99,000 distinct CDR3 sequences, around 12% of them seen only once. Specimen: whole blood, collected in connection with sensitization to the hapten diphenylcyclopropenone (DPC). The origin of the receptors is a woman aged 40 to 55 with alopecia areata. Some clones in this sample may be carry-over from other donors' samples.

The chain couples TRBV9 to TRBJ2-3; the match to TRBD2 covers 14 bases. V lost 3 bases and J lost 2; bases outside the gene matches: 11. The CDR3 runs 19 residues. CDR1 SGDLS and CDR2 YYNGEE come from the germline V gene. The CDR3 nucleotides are TGTGCCAGCAGCGAAAGTAGCGGGACTAGCGGGAGTTTCACAGATACGCAGTATTTT. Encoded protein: CASSESSGTSGSFTDTQYF.

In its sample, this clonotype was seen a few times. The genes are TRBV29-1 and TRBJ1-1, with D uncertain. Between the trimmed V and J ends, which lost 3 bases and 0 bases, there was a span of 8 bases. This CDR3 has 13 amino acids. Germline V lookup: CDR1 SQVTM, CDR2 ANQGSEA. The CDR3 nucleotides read TGCAGCGTTGAGGGGAGCTTGAACACTGAAGCTTTCTTT. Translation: CSVEGSLNTEAFF. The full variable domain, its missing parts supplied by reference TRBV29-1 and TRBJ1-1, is SAVISQKPSRDICQRGTSLTIQCQVDSQVTMMFWYRQQPGQSLTLIATANQGSEATYESGFVIDKFPISRPNLTFSTLTVSNMSPEDSSIYLCSVEGSLNTEAFFGQGTRLTVV.

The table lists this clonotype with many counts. The CDR3 DNA reads TGTGCCAGCAGCCGGGGGCGAGGAGAGACCCAGTACTTC. Translating it yields CASSRGRGETQYF. The chain joins TRBV3-1 to TRBJ2-5; tentatively, D is TRBD1 (6 bases). The germline V and J ends were trimmed by 4 bases and 4 bases, with 10 bases remaining between them. Germline V gene sequence: CDR1 LGHDT, CDR2 YNNKEL (reference sequence). This CDR3 is 13 amino acids long.

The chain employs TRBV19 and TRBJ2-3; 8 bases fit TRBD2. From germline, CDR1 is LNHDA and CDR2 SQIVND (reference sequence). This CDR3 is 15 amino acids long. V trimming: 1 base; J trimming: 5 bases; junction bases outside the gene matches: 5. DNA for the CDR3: TGTGCCAGTAGTATAGGAGAGAGCGGGGGAGATACGCAGTATTTT. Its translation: CASSIGESGGDTQYF. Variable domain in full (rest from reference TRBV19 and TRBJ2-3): DGGITQSPKYLFRKEGQNVTLSCEQNLNHDAMYWYRQDPGQGLRLIYYSQIVNDFQKGDIAEGYSVSREKKESFPLTVTSAQKNPTAFYLCASSIGESGGDTQYFGPGTRLTVL.

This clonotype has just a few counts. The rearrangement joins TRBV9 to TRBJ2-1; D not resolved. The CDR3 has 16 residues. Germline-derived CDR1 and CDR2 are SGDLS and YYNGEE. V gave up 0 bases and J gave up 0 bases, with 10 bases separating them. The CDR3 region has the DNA TGTGCCAGCAGCGTAGGTATATTGAGCTCCTACAATGAGCAGTTCTTC. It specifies CASSVGILSSYNEQFF.

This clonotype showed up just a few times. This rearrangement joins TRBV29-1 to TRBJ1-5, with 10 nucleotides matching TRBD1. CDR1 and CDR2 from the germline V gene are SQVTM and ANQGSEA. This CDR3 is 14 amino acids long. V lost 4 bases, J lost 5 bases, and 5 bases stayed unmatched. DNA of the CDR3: TGCAGCGTTGGCGACAGGGGGCTTGATCAGCCCCAGCATTTT. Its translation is CSVGDRGLDQPQHF.

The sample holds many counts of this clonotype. The CDR3 is CASSQAAGNQPQHF. CDR3 DNA sequence: TGCGCCAGCAGCCAAGCGGCGGGCAATCAGCCCCAGCATTTT. The chain combines TRBV4-1 with TRBJ1-5; D remains unclear. V was trimmed by 1 base and J by 2 bases, leaving 6 bases between them. This CDR3 comprises 14 residues. In germline, CDR1 is MGHRA, CDR2 YSYEKL.

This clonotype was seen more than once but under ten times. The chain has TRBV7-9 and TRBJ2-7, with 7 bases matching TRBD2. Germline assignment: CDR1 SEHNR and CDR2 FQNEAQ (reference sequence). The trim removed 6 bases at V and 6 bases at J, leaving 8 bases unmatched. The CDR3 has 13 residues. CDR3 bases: TGTGCCAGCAGTGGGACTAAGTTCTCCGAGCAGTACTTC. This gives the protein CASSGTKFSEQYF.

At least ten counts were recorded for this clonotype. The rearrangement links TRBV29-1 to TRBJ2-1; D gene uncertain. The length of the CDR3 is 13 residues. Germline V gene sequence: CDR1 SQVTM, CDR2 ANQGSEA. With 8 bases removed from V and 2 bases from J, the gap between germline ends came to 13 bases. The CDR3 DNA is TGCAGCTCATGGAGTCTCACCTACAATGAGCAGTTCTTC. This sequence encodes CSSWSLTYNEQFF.

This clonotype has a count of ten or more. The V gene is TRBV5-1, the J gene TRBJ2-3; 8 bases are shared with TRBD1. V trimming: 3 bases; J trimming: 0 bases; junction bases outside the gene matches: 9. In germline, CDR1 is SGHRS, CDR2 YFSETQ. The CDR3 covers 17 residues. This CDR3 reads CASSWPQTGESTDTQYF. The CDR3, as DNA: TGCGCCAGCAGCTGGCCCCAGACAGGGGAGAGCACAGATACGCAGTATTTT. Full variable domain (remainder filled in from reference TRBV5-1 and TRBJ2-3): KAGVTQTPRYLIKTRGQQVTLSCSPISGHRSVSWYQQTPGQGLQFLFEYFSETQRNKGNFPGRFSGRQFSNSRSEMNVSTLELGDSALYLCASSWPQTGESTDTQYFGPGTRLTVL.